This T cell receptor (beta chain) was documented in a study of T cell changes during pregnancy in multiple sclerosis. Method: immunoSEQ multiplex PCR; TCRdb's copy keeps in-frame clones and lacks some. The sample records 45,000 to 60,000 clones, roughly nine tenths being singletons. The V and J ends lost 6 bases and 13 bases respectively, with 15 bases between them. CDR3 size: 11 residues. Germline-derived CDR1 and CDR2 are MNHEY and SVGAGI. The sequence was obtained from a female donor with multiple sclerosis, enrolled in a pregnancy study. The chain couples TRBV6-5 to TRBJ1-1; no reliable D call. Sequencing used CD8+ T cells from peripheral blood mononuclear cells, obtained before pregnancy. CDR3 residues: CASSPGVVGFF. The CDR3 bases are TGTGCCAGCAGCCCCGGGGTGGTGGGTTTCTTT.